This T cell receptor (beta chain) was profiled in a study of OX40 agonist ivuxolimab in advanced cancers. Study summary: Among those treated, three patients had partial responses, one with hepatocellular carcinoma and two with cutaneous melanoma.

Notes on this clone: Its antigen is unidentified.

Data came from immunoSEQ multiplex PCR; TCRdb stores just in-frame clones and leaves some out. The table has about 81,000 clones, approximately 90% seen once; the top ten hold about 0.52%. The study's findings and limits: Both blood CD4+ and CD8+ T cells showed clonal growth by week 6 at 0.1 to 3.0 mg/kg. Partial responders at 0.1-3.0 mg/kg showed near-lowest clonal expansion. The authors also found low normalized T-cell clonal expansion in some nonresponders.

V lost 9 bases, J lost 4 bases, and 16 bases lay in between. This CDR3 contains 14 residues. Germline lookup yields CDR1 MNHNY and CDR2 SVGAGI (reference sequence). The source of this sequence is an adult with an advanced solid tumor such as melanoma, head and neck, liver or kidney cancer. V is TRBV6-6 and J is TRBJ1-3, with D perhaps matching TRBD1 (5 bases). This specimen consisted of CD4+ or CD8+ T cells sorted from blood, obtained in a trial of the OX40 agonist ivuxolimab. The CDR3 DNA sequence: TGTGCCAGTAGAGCTGGGGACGAAGGAAACACCATATATTTT. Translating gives CASRAGDEGNTIYF.